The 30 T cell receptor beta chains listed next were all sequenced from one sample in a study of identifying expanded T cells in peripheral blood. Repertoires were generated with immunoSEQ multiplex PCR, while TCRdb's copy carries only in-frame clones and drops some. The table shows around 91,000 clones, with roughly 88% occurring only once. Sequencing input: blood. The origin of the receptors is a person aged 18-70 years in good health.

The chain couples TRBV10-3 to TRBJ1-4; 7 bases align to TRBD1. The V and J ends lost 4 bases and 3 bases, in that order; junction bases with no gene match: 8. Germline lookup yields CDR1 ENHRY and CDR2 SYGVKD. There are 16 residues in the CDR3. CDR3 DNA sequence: TGTGCCATCAGTGGATCCACAGGGGATGCTAATGAAAAACTGTTTTTT. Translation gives CAISGSTGDANEKLFF.

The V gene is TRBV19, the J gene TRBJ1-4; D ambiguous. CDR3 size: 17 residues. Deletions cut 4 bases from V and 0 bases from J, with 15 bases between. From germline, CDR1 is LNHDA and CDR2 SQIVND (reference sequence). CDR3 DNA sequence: TGTGCCAGTAGTAGTTGGACCGAGCTTGCAACTAATGAAAAACTGTTTTTT. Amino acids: CASSSWTELATNEKLFF.

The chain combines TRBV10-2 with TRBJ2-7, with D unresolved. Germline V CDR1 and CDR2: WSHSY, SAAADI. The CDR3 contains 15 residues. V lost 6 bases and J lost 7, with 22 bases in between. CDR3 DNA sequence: TGCGCCAGCAGCCGACCGGGCCCACCCCTAAGGGAGCAGTACTTC. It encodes CASSRPGPPLREQYF.

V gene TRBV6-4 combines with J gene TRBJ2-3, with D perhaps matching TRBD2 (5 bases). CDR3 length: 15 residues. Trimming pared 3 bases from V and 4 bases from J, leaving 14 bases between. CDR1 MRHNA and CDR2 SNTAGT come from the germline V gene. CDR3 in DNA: TGTGCCAGCAGTGAGGGAGTTGCCAGACCAGATACGCAGTATTTT. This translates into CASSEGVARPDTQYF.

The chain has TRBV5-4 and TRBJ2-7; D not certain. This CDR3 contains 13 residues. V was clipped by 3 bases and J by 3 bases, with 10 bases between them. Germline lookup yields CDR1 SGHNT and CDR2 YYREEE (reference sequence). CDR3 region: CASSSGRNYEQYF. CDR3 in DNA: TGTGCCAGCAGCTCTGGCAGAAACTACGAGCAGTACTTC.

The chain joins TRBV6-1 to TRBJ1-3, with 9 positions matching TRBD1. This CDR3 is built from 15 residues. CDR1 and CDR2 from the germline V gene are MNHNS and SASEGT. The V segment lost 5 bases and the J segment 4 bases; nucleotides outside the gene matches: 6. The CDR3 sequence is CASSFTGTGGNTIYF. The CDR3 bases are TGTGCCAGCAGTTTTACCGGGACAGGGGGAAACACCATATATTTT.

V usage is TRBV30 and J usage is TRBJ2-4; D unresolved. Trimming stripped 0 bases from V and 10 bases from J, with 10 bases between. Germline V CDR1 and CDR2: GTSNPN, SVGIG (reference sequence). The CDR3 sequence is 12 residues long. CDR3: CAWSVTQDIQYF. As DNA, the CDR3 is TGTGCCTGGAGTGTAACCCAGGATATTCAGTACTTC. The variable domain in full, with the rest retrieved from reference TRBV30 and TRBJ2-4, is SQTIHQWPATLVQPVGSPLSLECTVEGTSNPNLYWYRQAAGRGLQLLFYSVGIGQISSEVPQNLSASRPQDRQFILSSKKLLLSDSGFYLCAWSVTQDIQYFGAGTRLSVL.

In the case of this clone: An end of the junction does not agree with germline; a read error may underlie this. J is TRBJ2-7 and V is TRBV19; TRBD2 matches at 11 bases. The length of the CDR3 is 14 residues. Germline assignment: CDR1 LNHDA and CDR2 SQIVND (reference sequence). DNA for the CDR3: TGTGCCAGTAGTATCGGGGGCCCTAGCGGGAGGCAGGTCTTC. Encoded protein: CASSIGGPSGRQVF.

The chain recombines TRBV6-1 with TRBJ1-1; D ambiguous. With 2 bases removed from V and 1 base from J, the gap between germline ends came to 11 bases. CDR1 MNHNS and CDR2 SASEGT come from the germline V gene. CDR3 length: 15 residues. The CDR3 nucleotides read TGTGCCAGCAGTGAAATGGGCAGAGGGAACACTGAAGCTTTCTTT. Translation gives CASSEMGRGNTEAFF.

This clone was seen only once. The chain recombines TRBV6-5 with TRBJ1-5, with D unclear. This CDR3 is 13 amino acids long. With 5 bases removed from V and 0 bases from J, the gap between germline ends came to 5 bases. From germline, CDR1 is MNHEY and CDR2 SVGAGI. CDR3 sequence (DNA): TGTGCCAGCAGTGGGAATAGCAATCAGCCCCAGCATTTT. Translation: CASSGNSNQPQHF.

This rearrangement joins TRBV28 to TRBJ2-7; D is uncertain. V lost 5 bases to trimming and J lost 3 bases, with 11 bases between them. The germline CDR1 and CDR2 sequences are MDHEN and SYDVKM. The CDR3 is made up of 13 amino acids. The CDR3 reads CASSRSVRYEQYF. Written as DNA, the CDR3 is TGTGCCAGCAGTCGAAGTGTGCGCTACGAGCAGTACTTC.

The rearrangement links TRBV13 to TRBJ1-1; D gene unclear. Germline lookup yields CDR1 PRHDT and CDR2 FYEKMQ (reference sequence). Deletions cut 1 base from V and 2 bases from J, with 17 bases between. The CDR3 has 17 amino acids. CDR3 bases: TGTGCCAGCAGCTTAGTGGCGGGCTTGGTAACTAACACTGAAGCTTTCTTT. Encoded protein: CASSLVAGLVTNTEAFF.

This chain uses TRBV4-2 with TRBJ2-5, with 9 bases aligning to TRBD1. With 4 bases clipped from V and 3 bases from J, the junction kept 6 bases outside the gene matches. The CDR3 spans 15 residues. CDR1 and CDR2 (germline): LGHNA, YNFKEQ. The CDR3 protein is CASSPRDREKETQYF. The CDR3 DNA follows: TGTGCCAGCAGCCCCCGGGACAGGGAAAAAGAGACCCAGTACTTC.

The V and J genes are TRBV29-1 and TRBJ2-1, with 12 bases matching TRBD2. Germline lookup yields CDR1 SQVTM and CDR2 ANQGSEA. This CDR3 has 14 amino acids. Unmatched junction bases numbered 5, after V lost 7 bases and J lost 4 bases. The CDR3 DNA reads TGCAGCGGCGGGACTAGCGGGTCGTACAATGAGCAGTTCTTC. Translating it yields CSGGTSGSYNEQFF.

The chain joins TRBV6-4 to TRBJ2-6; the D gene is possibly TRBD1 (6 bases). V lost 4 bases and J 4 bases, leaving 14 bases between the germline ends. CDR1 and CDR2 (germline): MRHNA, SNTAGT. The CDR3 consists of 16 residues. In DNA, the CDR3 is TGTGCCAGCAGTGGGATTTCAGGGGACGGGGCCAACGTCCTGACTTTC. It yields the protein CASSGISGDGANVLTF.

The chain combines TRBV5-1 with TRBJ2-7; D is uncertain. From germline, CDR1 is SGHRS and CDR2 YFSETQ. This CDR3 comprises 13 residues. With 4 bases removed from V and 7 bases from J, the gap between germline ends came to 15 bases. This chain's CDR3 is CASSPGPIWEQYF. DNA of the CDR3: TGCGCCAGCAGCCCAGGCCCTATTTGGGAGCAGTACTTC.

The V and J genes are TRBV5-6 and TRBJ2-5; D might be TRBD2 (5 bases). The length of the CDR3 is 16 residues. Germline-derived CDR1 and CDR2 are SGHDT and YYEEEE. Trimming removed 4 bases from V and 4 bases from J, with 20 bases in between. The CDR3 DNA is TGTGCCAGCAGCCAATGGTCCGCCGGGATAGGAGAGACCCAGTACTTC. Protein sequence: CASSQWSAGIGETQYF.

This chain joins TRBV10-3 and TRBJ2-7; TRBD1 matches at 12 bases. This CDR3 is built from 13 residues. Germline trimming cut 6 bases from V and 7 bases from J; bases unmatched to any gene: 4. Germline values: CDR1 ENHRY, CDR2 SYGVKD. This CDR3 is CAIRGQGAGEQYF. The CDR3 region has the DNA TGTGCCATCAGGGGACAGGGGGCTGGAGAGCAGTACTTC.

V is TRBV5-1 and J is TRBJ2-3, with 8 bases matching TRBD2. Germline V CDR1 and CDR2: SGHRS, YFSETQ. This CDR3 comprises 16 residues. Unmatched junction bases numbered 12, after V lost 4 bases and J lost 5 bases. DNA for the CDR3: TGCGCCAGCAGCCACCTCCCGACCGGGGGGGGAGATACGCAGTATTTT. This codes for CASSHLPTGGGDTQYF.

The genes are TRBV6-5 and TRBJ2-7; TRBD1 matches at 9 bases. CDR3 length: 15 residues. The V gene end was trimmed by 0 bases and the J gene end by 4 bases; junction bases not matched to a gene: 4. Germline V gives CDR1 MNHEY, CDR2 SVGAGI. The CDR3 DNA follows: TGTGCCAGCAGTTACTCGACAGGGGGATTATACGAGCAGTACTTC. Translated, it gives CASSYSTGGLYEQYF.

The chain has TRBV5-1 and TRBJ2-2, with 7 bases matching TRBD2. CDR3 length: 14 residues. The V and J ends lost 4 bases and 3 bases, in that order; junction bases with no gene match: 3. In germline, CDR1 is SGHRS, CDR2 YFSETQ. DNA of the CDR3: TGCGCCAGCAGCGCGGGGGTCGACACCGGGGAGCTGTTTTTT. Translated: CASSAGVDTGELFF.

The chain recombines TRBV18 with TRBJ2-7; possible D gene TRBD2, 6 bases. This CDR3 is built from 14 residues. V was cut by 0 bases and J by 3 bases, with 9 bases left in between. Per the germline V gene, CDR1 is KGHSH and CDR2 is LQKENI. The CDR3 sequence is CASSPPPGGYEQYF. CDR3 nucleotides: TGTGCCAGCTCACCACCGCCCGGGGGCTACGAGCAGTACTTC. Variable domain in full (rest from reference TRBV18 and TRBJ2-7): NAGVMQNPRHLVRRRGQEARLRCSPMKGHSHVYWYRQLPEEGLKFMVYLQKENIIDESGMPKERFSAEFPKEGPSILRIQQVVRGDSAAYFCASSPPPGGYEQYFGPGTRLTVT.

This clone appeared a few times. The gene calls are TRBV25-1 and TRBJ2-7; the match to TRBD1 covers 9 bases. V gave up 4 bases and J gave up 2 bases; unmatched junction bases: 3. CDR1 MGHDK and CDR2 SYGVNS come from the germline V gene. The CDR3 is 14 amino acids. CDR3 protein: CASSGTGVTYEQYF. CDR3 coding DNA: TGTGCCAGCAGTGGGACAGGGGTGACCTACGAGCAGTACTTC.

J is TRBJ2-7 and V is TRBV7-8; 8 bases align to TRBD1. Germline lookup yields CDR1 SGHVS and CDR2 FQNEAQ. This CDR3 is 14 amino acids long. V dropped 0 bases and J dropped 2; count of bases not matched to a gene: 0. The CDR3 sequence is CASSLARGPYEQYF. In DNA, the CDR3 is TGTGCCAGCAGCTTAGCCAGGGGGCCCTACGAGCAGTACTTC.

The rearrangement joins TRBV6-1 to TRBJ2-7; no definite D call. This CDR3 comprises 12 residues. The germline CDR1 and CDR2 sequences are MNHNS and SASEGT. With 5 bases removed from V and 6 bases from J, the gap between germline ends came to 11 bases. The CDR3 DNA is TGTGCCAGCAGTCACCGAATCGCCGAGCAGTACTTC. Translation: CASSHRIAEQYF.

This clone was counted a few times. Written as DNA, the CDR3 is TGTGCCTGGAAGGGAGGGGCGGGGGCCTACAATGAGCAGTTCTTC. It specifies CAWKGGAGAYNEQFF. This rearrangement joins TRBV30 to TRBJ2-1; TRBD2 matches 7 bases. CDR1 and CDR2 (germline): GTSNPN, SVGIG (reference sequence). The CDR3 loop spans 15 amino acids. After removal of 4 bases from V and 2 bases from J, the junction contained 8 bases not matched to a gene.

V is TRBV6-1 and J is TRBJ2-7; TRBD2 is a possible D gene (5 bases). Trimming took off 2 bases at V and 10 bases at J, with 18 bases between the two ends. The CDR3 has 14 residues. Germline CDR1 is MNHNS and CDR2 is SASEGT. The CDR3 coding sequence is TGTGCCAGCAGTGAACGTGTACGGGCTAGCAATCAGTACTTC. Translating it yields CASSERVRASNQYF.

The CDR3 DNA follows: TGTGCCAGCAGCTACGGGACCGACTATGGCTACACCTTC. This codes for CASSYGTDYGYTF. V is TRBV6-5 and J is TRBJ1-2, with D possibly matching TRBD1 (5 bases). This CDR3 is 13 amino acids long. Trimming cost V 6 bases and J 3 bases, with 11 bases left between them. Germline V gives CDR1 MNHEY, CDR2 SVGAGI.

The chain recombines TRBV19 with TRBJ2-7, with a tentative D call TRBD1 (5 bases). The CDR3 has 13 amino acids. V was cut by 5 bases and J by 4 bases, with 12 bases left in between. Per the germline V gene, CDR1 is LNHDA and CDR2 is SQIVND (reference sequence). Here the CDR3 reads CASSGDSYYEQYF. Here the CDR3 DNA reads TGTGCCAGTAGTGGTGACAGCTATTACGAGCAGTACTTC.

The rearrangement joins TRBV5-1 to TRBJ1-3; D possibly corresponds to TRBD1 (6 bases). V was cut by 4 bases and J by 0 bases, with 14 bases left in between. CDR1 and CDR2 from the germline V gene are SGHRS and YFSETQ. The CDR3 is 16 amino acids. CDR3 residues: CASSTGDTNSGNTIYF. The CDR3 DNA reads TGCGCCAGCAGCACCGGGGACACCAACTCTGGAAACACCATATATTTT.